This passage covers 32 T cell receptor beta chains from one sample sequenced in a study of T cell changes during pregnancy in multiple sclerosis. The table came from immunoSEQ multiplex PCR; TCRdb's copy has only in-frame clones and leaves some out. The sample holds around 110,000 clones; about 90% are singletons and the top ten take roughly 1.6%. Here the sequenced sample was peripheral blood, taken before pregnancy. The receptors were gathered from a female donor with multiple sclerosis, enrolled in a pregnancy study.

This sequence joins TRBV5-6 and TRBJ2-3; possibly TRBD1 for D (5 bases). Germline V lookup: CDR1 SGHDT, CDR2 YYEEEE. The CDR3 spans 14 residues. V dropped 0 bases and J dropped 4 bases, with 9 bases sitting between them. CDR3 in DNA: TGTGCCAGCAGCTTGGAGGGGTTCGCAGATACGCAGTATTTT. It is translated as CASSLEGFADTQYF.

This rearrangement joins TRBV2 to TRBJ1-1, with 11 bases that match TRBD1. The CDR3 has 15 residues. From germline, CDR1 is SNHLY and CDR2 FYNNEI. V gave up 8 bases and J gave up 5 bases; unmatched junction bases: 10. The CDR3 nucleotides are TGTGCCAGCCTCAGGACAGGGGGCTTTGTGACTGAAGCTTTCTTT. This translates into CASLRTGGFVTEAFF.

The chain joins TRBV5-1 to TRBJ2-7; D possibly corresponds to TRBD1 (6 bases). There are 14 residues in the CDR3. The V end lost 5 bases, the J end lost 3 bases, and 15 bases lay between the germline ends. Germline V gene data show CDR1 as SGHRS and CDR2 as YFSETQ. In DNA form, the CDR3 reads TGCGCCAGCAGTGTTCAACAGGGTCTCTACGAGCAGTACTTC. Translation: CASSVQQGLYEQYF.

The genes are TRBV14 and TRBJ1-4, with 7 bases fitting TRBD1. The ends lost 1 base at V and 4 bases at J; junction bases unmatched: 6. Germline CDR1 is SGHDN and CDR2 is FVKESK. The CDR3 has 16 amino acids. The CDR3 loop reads CASSQGRGTINEKLFF. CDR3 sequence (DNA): TGTGCCAGCAGCCAAGGCAGGGGGACCATTAATGAAAAACTGTTTTTT.

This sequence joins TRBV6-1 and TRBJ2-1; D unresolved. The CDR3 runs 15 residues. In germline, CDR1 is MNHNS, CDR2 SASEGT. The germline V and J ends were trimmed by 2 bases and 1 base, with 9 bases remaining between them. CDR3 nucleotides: TGTGCCAGCAGTGAAATATCCCTGTCCTACAATGAGCAGTTCTTC. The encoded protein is CASSEISLSYNEQFF.

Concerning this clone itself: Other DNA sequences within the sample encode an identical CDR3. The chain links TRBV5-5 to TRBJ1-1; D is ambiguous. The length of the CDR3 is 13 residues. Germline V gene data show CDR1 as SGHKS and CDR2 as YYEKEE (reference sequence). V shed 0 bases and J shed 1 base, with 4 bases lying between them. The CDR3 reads CASSLDRNTEAFF. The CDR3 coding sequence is TGTGCCAGCAGCTTGGACAGGAACACTGAAGCTTTCTTT. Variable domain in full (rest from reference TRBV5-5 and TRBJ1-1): DAGVTQSPTHLIKTRGQQVTLRCSPISGHKSVSWYQQVLGQGPQFIFQYYEKEERGRGNFPDRFSARQFPNYSSELNVNALLLGDSALYLCASSLDRNTEAFFGQGTRLTVV.

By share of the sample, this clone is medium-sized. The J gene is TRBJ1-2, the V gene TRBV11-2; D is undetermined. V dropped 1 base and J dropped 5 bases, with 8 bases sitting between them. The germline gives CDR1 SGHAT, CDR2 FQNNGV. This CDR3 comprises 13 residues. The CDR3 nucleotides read TGTGCCAGCAGCTTAGGTGGGCTTTATGGCTACACCTTC. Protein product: CASSLGGLYGYTF.

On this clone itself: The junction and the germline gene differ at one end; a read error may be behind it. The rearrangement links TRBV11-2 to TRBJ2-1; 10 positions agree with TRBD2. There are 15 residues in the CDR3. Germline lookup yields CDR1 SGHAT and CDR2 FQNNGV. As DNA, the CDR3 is TGTGCCAGCAGCTTGGAGCGGGGGGGCTACGATGAGCAGTTCTTC. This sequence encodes CASSLERGGYDEQFF. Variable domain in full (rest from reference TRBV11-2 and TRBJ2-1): EAGVAQSPRYKIIEKRQSVAFWCNPISGHATLYWYQQILGQGPKLLIQFQNNGVVDDSQLPKDRFSAERLKGVDSTLKIQPAKLEDSAVYLCASSLERGGYDEQFFGPGTRLTVL.

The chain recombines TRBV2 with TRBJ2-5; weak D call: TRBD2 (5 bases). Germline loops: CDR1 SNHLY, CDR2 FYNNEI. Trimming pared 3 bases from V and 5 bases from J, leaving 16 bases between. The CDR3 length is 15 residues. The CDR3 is CASSEGSLGLETQYF. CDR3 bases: TGTGCCAGCAGTGAGGGATCACTAGGGCTGGAGACCCAGTACTTC.

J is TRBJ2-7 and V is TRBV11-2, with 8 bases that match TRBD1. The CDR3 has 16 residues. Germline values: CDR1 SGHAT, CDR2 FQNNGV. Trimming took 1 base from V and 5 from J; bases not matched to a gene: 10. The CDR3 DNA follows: TGTGCCAGCAGCTTAGTCCCGGACAGGGTTGGCCACGAGCAGTACTTC. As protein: CASSLVPDRVGHEQYF.

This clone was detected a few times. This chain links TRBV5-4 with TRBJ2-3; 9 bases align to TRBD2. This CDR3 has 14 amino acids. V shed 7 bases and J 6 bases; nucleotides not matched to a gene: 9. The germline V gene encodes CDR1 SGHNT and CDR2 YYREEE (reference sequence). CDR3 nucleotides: TGTGCCAGCTCACCGGGACTAGCCGGCGATACGCAGTATTTT. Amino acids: CASSPGLAGDTQYF.

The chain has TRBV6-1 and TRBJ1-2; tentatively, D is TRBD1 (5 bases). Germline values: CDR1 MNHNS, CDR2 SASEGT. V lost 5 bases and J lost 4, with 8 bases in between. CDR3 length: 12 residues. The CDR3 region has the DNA TGTGCCAGCAGTCGACAGATCTATGGCTACACCTTC. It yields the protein CASSRQIYGYTF.

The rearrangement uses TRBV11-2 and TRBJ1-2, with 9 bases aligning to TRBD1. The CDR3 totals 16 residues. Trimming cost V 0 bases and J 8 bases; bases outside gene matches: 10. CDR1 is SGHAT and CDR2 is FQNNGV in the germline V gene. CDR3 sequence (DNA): TGTGCCAGCAGCTTAGACGATTGGGGACAGGGTGTAGGCTACACCTTC. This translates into CASSLDDWGQGVGYTF.

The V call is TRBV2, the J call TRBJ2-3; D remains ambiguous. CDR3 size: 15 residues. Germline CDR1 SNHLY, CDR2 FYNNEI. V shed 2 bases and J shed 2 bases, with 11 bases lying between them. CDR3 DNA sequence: TGTGCCAGCAGTGAATTGAACGCCTACACAGATACGCAGTATTTT. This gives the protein CASSELNAYTDTQYF.

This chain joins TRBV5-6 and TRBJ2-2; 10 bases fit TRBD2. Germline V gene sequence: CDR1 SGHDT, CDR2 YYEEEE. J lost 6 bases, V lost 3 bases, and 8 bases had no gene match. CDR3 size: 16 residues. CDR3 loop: CASSSPGTSEAGELFF. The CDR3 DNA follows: TGTGCCAGCAGCTCACCCGGGACTAGCGAAGCCGGGGAGCTGTTTTTT.

In nucleotides, the CDR3 is TGTGCCAGCATGGTGACAGGGGACACCGGGGAGCTGTTTTTT. Translation: CASMVTGDTGELFF. The J gene is TRBJ2-2, the V gene TRBV6-6; TRBD1 matches at 8 bases. The CDR3 covers 14 residues. Germline CDR1 MNHNY, CDR2 SVGAGI (reference sequence). V trimming: 7 bases; J trimming: 3 bases; junction bases outside the gene matches: 4.

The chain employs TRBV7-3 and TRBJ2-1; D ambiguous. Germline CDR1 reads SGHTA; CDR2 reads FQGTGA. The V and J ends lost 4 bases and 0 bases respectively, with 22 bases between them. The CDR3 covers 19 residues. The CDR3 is CASSSSPPDSGSSYNEQFF. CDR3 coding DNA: TGTGCCAGCAGCTCCTCCCCGCCTGACTCCGGTAGCTCCTACAATGAGCAGTTCTTC.

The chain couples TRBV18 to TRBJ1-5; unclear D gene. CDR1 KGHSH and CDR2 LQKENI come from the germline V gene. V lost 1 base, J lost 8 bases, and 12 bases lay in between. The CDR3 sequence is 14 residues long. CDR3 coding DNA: TGTGCCAGCTCACCACGATCAGTTAGCGAGCCCCAGCATTTT. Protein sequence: CASSPRSVSEPQHF.

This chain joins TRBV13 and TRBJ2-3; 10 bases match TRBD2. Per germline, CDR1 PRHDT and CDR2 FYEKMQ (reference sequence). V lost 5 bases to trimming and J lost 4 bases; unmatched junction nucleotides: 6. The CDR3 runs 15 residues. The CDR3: CASSLAGARADTQYF. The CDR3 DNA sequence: TGTGCCAGCAGCCTAGCGGGAGCAAGAGCAGATACGCAGTATTTT. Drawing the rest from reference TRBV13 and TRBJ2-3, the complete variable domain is AAGVIQSPRHLIKEKRETATLKCYPIPRHDTVYWYQQGPGQDPQFLISFYEKMQSDKGSIPDRFSAQQFSDYHSELNMSSLELGDSALYFCASSLAGARADTQYFGPGTRLTVL.

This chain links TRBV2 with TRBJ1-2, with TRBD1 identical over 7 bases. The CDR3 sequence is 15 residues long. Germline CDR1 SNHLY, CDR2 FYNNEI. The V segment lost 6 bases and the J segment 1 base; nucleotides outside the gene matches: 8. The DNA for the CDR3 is TGTGCCAGCAGGGACAGGAGAACGAATAACTATGGCTACACCTTC. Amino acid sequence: CASRDRRTNNYGYTF.

The CDR3 region is CASSEYRTSKETQYF. The CDR3 DNA is TGTGCCAGCAGTGAATACCGGACTAGCAAAGAGACCCAGTACTTC. This chain joins TRBV6-1 and TRBJ2-5; 8 bases are a match to TRBD2. This CDR3 spans 15 amino acids. V trimming: 2 bases; J trimming: 3 bases; junction bases outside the gene matches: 5. Germline V gene sequence: CDR1 MNHNS, CDR2 SASEGT.

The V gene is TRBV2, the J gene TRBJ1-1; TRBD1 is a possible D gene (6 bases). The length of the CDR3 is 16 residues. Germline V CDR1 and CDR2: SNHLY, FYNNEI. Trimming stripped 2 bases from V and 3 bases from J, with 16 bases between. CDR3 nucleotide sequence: TGTGCCAGCAGTGAATTGTGGACAGACTATGACACTGAAGCTTTCTTT. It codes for CASSELWTDYDTEAFF.

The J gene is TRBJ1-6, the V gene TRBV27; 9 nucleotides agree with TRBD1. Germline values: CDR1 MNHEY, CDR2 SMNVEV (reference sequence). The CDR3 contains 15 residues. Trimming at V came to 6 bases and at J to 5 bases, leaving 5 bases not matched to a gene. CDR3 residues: CASSPGDRDNSPLHF. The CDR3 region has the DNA TGTGCCAGCAGCCCAGGGGACAGGGATAATTCACCCCTCCACTTT.

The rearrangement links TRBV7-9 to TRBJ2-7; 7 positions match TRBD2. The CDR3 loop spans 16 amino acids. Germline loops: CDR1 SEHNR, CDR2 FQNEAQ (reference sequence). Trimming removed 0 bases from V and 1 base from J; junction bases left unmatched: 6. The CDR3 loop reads CASSLAFGGSSYEQYF. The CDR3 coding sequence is TGTGCCAGCAGCTTAGCATTTGGCGGGAGTTCCTACGAGCAGTACTTC.

The chain's CDR3 is CASSVLQAEAFF. CDR3 nucleotide sequence: TGTGCCAGCAGTGTATTACAGGCTGAAGCTTTCTTT. The genes are TRBV6-1 and TRBJ1-1, with D perhaps TRBD1 (5 bases). Germline values: CDR1 MNHNS, CDR2 SASEGT. Trimming took off 4 bases at V and 6 bases at J, with 9 bases between the two ends. The CDR3 has 12 residues.

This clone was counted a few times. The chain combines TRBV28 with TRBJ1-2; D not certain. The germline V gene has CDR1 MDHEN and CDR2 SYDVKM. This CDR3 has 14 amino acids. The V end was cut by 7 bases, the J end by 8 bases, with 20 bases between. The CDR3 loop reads CASIQVPGLWGYTF. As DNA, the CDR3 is TGTGCCAGCATTCAGGTACCTGGGCTGTGGGGCTACACCTTC.

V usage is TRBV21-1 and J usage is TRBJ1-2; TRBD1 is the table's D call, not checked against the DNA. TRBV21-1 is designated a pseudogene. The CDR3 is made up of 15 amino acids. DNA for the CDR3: TGTGCCAGCAGCACCGACAGGGGTGGTAACTATGGCTACACCTTC. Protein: CASSTDRGGNYGYTF.

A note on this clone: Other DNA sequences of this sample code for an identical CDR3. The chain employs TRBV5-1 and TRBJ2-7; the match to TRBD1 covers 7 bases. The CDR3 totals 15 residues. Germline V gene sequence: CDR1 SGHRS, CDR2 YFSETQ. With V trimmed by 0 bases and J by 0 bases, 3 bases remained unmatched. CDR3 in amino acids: CASSLVAGGSYEQYF. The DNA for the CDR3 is TGCGCCAGCAGCTTGGTTGCAGGGGGCTCCTACGAGCAGTACTTC.

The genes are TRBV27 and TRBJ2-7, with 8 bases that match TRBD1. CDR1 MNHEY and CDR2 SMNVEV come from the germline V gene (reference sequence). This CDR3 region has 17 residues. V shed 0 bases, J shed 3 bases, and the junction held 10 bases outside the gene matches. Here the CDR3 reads CASSLSPGTGGFYEQYF. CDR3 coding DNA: TGTGCCAGCAGTTTATCACCTGGGACAGGAGGATTCTACGAGCAGTACTTC.

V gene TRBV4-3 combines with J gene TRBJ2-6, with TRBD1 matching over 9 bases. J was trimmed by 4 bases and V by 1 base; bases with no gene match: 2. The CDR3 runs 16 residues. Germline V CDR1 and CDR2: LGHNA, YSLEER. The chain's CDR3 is CASSQGTGDGANVLTF. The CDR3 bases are TGCGCCAGCAGCCAAGGGACAGGGGACGGGGCCAACGTCCTGACTTTC.

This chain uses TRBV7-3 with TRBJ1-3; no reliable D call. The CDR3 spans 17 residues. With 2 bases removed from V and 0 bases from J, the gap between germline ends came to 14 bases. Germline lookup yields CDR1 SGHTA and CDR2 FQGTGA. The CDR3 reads CASSLQAPGNSGNTIYF. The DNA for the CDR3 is TGTGCCAGCAGCTTACAGGCACCTGGTAACTCTGGAAACACCATATATTTT.

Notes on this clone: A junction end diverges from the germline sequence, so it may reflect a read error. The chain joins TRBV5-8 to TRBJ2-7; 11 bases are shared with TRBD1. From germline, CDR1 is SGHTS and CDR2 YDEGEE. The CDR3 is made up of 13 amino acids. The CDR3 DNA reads TGTGCCAGCAGCCGTCTCGGGACAGGGGGGTTGGACTTC. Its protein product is CASSRLGTGGLDF.